This passage covers 25 T cell receptor beta chains from one sample sequenced in a study of blood T cell repertoires in COVID-19. Measured with immunoSEQ multiplex PCR; TCRdb has only the in-frame clones, and not every one. The sample carries 120,000 to 150,000 clones, more than 80% recorded once. Sequencing was done on a sample of PBMCs or T cells enriched from blood (not recorded which). These receptors were taken from a woman between 18 and 29 years old who had been exposed to COVID-19.

CDR3 DNA sequence: TGTGCCAGCAGCGTTATACAGGGAAGGGGCTACGAGCAGTACTTC. It yields the protein CASSVIQGRGYEQYF. The gene calls are TRBV7-2 and TRBJ2-7, with D maybe TRBD1 (6 bases). V was trimmed by 5 bases and J by 3 bases, leaving 17 bases between them. Germline V gene sequence: CDR1 SGHTA, CDR2 FQGNSA. The CDR3 runs 15 residues.

The chain couples TRBV12-3 or TRBV12-4 to TRBJ1-1, with a tentative D call TRBD1 (5 bases). V shed 3 bases and J shed 12 bases, with 14 bases lying between them. This CDR3 has 12 amino acids. This chain's CDR3 is CASSFTAGSTFF. CDR3 nucleotides: TGTGCCAGCAGTTTTACGGCAGGGTCGACTTTCTTT.

The V gene is TRBV19, the J gene TRBJ2-1, with D possibly TRBD1 on 5 matching bases. V shed 6 bases and J shed 9 bases, with 9 bases lying between them. The CDR3 extends over 11 amino acids. The germline CDR1 and CDR2 sequences are LNHDA and SQIVND (reference sequence). CDR3 sequence (DNA): TGTGCCAGTAGAGGACATGCTGAGCAGTTCTTC. It specifies CASRGHAEQFF.

V is TRBV28 and J is TRBJ1-5; D gene ambiguous. Deletions cut 5 bases from V and 1 base from J, with 3 bases between. CDR1 is MDHEN and CDR2 is SYDVKM in the germline V gene. This CDR3 is 12 amino acids long. CDR3 bases: TGTGCCAGCAGTGAGAGCAATCAGCCCCAGCATTTT. Amino acids: CASSESNQPQHF.

This clone was seen once. The rearrangement uses TRBV2 and TRBJ1-2; D is possibly TRBD1 (5 bases). The CDR3 is made up of 12 amino acids. The V gene's germline CDR1 is SNHLY and CDR2 FYNNEI. V lost 5 bases, J lost 4 bases, and 8 bases lay in between. CDR3 in amino acids: CASSQGGYGYTF. The CDR3 DNA sequence: TGTGCCAGCAGTCAGGGCGGCTATGGCTACACCTTC. The full variable domain, with the rest looked up from reference TRBV2 and TRBJ1-2, is EPEVTQTPSHQVTQMGQEVILRCVPISNHLYFYWYRQILGQKVEFLVSFYNNEISEKSEIFDDQFSVERPDGSNFTLKIRSTKLEDSAMYFCASSQGGYGYTFGSGTRLTVV.

The gene calls are TRBV19 and TRBJ1-5; D is perhaps TRBD1 (6 bases). Germline V lookup: CDR1 LNHDA, CDR2 SQIVND (reference sequence). V lost 5 bases to trimming and J lost 4 bases, with 9 bases between them. This CDR3 is 13 amino acids long. CDR3 nucleotide sequence: TGTGCCAGTAGTGGGGGCGGAAATCAGCCCCAGCATTTT. Encoded protein: CASSGGGNQPQHF.

This chain uses TRBV5-8 with TRBJ2-2, with D possibly matching TRBD1 (5 bases). V was clipped by 0 bases and J by 6 bases, with 27 bases between them. The CDR3 length is 20 residues. Germline loops: CDR1 SGHTS, CDR2 YDEGEE. DNA of the CDR3: TGTGCCAGCAGCTTGGGGGGCAGGAGAGTTGAAAACTGGTCCTCCGGGGAGCTGTTTTTT. It encodes CASSLGGRRVENWSSGELFF.

This rearrangement joins TRBV7-2 to TRBJ1-5; 8 bases map to TRBD1. Unmatched junction bases numbered 5, after V lost 1 base and J lost 6 bases. Germline CDR1 reads SGHTA; CDR2 reads FQGNSA. This CDR3 comprises 15 residues. CDR3 DNA: TGTGCCAGCAGCTTAGTGGACAGGGTTGGTCAGCCCCAGCATTTT. Protein sequence: CASSLVDRVGQPQHF.

The chain links TRBV5-1 to TRBJ2-6; 9 nucleotides align to TRBD2. J gave up 2 bases and V 0 bases, and 0 bases lay outside the gene matches. Germline assignment: CDR1 SGHRS and CDR2 YFSETQ. CDR3 length: 16 residues. CDR3 sequence reads: CASSLERGAGANVLTF. In nucleotides, the CDR3 is TGCGCCAGCAGCTTGGAGCGGGGGGCTGGGGCCAACGTCCTGACTTTC.

V gene TRBV6-2 or TRBV6-3 combines with J gene TRBJ1-5; no clear D gene. V was shortened by 0 bases and J by 5 bases, with 5 bases between the two germline ends. This CDR3 comprises 13 residues. Germline values: CDR1 MNHEY, CDR2 SVGEGT. The CDR3 bases are TGTGCCAGCAGTTACTCGTATTATCAGCCCCAGCATTTT. Amino acid sequence: CASSYSYYQPQHF.

V and J are TRBV28 and TRBJ1-4; D gene uncertain. Germline lookup yields CDR1 MDHEN and CDR2 SYDVKM. The CDR3 loop spans 12 amino acids. Trimming stripped 2 bases from V and 8 bases from J, with 6 bases between. The chain's CDR3 is CASSLVEEKLFF. The CDR3 DNA sequence: TGTGCCAGCAGTTTAGTGGAGGAAAAACTGTTTTTT.

Regarding this clone: This specimen includes other DNA sequences encoding the same CDR3. The chain couples TRBV18 to TRBJ2-7; a possible D gene is TRBD2 (5 bases). Trimming stripped 3 bases from V and 0 bases from J, with 15 bases between. The CDR3 is 16 residues long. Germline V gives CDR1 KGHSH, CDR2 LQKENI. The CDR3 sequence is CASSPGVGRNSYEQYF. Here the CDR3 DNA reads TGTGCCAGCTCACCCGGGGTTGGGCGCAACTCCTACGAGCAGTACTTC.

The chain recombines TRBV4-2 with TRBJ1-5; D not resolved. V lost 0 bases and J lost 6, with 9 bases in between. The CDR3 has 14 residues. Germline values: CDR1 LGHNA, CDR2 YNFKEQ. This CDR3 reads CASSQDRYTQPQHF. In nucleotides, the CDR3 is TGTGCCAGCAGCCAAGACAGGTATACTCAGCCCCAGCATTTT.

The genes are TRBV2 and TRBJ1-2; D possibly corresponds to TRBD1 (5 bases). The CDR3 runs to 17 residues. Trimming cost V 0 bases and J 4 bases, with 18 bases left between them. Germline CDR1 reads SNHLY; CDR2 reads FYNNEI. In DNA, the CDR3 is TGTGCCAGCAGTGAAGCGCCGAGACAGCCCGGGCCCTATGGCTACACCTTC. Amino acids: CASSEAPRQPGPYGYTF.

The rearrangement links TRBV5-1 to TRBJ2-5, with D tentatively TRBD1 (5 bases). Germline lookup yields CDR1 SGHRS and CDR2 YFSETQ. V lost 0 bases and J lost 5, with 14 bases in between. This CDR3 has 15 amino acids. CDR3 loop: CASSLDARDSETQYF. The CDR3 coding sequence is TGCGCCAGCAGCTTGGATGCCAGGGATTCGGAGACCCAGTACTTC.

The chain employs TRBV7-8 and TRBJ1-4, with D maybe TRBD1 (6 bases). The CDR3 loop spans 14 amino acids. The germline CDR1 and CDR2 sequences are SGHVS and FQNEAQ. V lost 5 bases and J lost 6, with 13 bases in between. The CDR3 DNA reads as TGTGCCAGCAGCCCACGGCCAGGGGATGAAAAACTGTTTTTT. It specifies CASSPRPGDEKLFF.

This clone was observed a handful of times. The rearrangement joins TRBV7-3 to TRBJ2-5, with D tentatively TRBD1 (6 bases). From germline, CDR1 is SGHTA and CDR2 FQGTGA. The length of the CDR3 is 15 residues. The V end was cut by 5 bases, the J end by 2 bases, with 15 bases between. CDR3: CASSTAGTRQETQYF. For the CDR3, the DNA is TGTGCCAGCAGCACCGCTGGGACAAGACAAGAGACCCAGTACTTC. The full variable domain, with the rest looked up from reference TRBV7-3 and TRBJ2-5, is GAGVSQTPSNKVTEKGKYVELRCDPISGHTALYWYRQSLGQGPEFLIYFQGTGAADDSGLPNDRFFAVRPEGSVSTLKIQRTERGDSAVYLCASSTAGTRQETQYFGPGTRLLVL.

The rearrangement joins TRBV7-2 to TRBJ1-5; 8 bases agree with TRBD1. Unmatched junction bases numbered 8, after V lost 5 bases and J lost 2 bases. Germline assignment: CDR1 SGHTA and CDR2 FQGNSA. CDR3 length: 16 amino acids. This CDR3 is CASSPTTGAGNQPQHF. The DNA for the CDR3 is TGTGCCAGCAGCCCAACGACAGGGGCAGGCAATCAGCCCCAGCATTTT.

V and J are TRBV4-2 and TRBJ2-1, with TRBD2 identical over 8 bases. The germline V gene has CDR1 LGHNA and CDR2 YNFKEQ. This CDR3 comprises 21 residues. J lost 0 bases, V lost 1 base, and 17 bases had no gene match. The CDR3 DNA reads as TGTGCCAGCAGCCAAGCCTCGGGACGACGAGAGCGGGAGAGCTCCTACAATGAGCAGTTCTTC. This sequence encodes CASSQASGRRERESSYNEQFF.

The sample holds one count of this clone. This chain links TRBV21-1 with TRBJ1-1; whether TRBD1, the table's D call, matches the DNA was not checked. TRBV21-1 is a recognized pseudogene. There are 12 residues in the CDR3. CDR3 nucleotides: TGTGCCAGCAGCAAAGTGAGGACAGAAGCTTTCTTT. This gives the protein CASSKVRTEAFF.

This clone turned up a few times. The rearrangement links TRBV5-1 to TRBJ2-3, with D maybe TRBD1 (6 bases). The CDR3 runs 14 residues. Germline V lookup: CDR1 SGHRS, CDR2 YFSETQ. Trimming removed 4 bases at V and 1 base at J, with 10 bases between. DNA of the CDR3: TGCGCCAGCAGCCCTCCAGGGGGCACAGATACGCAGTATTTT. Its protein product is CASSPPGGTDTQYF. Combining the CDR3 with reference TRBV5-1 and TRBJ2-3 gives the whole variable domain KAGVTQTPRYLIKTRGQQVTLSCSPISGHRSVSWYQQTPGQGLQFLFEYFSETQRNKGNFPGRFSGRQFSNSRSEMNVSTLELGDSALYLCASSPPGGTDTQYFGPGTRLTVL.

The chain employs TRBV6-5 and TRBJ1-1; no clear D. V shed 6 bases and J shed 1 base, with 9 bases lying between them. The CDR3 is 13 residues long. Germline V CDR1 and CDR2: MNHEY, SVGAGI. CDR3 amino acids: CASRVGWNTEAFF. The CDR3 DNA follows: TGTGCCAGCAGGGTGGGCTGGAACACTGAAGCTTTCTTT.

CDR3 in amino acids: CATSRGKGVGTDTQYF. Written as DNA, the CDR3 is TGTGCCACCAGCAGAGGGAAGGGAGTTGGCACAGATACGCAGTATTTT. V usage is TRBV15 and J usage is TRBJ2-3; perhaps TRBD2 as D (5 bases). The V and J ends lost 1 base and 1 base respectively, with 12 bases between them. Germline CDR1 reads LNHNV; CDR2 reads YYDKDF (reference sequence). The CDR3 is 16 amino acids.

The chain is built from TRBV3-1 (or the pseudogene TRBV3-2) and TRBJ2-7; 11 nucleotides line up with TRBD1. The V and J ends lost 4 bases and 3 bases, in that order; junction bases with no gene match: 11. The CDR3 has 17 amino acids. The germline gives CDR1 LGHDT, CDR2 YNNKEL (reference sequence). The CDR3 DNA follows: TGTGCCAGCAGCCCGTGGGACAGGGGGGATGAGCGCTACGAGCAGTACTTC. Translated: CASSPWDRGDERYEQYF.

The CDR3 here is CASSQGQGLPLRSPLHF. The CDR3 DNA sequence: TGTGCCAGCAGCCAAGGACAGGGGCTCCCCCTCCGGTCACCCCTCCACTTT. The chain combines TRBV14 with TRBJ1-6; TRBD1 matches 8 bases. This CDR3 contains 17 residues. With 1 base clipped from V and 10 bases from J, the junction kept 12 bases outside the gene matches. Germline V CDR1 and CDR2: SGHDN, FVKESK. Drawing the rest from reference TRBV14 and TRBJ1-6, the complete variable domain is EAGVTQFPSHSVIEKGQTVTLRCDPISGHDNLYWYRRVMGKEIKFLLHFVKESKQDESGMPNNRFLAERTGGTYSTLKVQPAELEDSGVYFCASSQGQGLPLRSPLHFGNGTRLTVT.